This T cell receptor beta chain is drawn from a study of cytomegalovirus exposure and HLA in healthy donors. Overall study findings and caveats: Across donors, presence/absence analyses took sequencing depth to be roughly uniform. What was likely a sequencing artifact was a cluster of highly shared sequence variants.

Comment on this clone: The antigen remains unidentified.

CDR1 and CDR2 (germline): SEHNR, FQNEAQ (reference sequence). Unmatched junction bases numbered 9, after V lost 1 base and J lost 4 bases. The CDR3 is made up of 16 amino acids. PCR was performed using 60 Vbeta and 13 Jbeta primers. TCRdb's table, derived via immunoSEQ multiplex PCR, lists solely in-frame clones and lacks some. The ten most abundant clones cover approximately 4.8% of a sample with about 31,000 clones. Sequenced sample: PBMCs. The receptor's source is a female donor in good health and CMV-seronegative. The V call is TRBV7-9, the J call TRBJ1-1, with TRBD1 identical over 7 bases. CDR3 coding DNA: TGTGCCAGCAGCTTAGGGACAGGCCAATTGGGCACTGAAGCTTTCTTT. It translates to CASSLGTGQLGTEAFF.